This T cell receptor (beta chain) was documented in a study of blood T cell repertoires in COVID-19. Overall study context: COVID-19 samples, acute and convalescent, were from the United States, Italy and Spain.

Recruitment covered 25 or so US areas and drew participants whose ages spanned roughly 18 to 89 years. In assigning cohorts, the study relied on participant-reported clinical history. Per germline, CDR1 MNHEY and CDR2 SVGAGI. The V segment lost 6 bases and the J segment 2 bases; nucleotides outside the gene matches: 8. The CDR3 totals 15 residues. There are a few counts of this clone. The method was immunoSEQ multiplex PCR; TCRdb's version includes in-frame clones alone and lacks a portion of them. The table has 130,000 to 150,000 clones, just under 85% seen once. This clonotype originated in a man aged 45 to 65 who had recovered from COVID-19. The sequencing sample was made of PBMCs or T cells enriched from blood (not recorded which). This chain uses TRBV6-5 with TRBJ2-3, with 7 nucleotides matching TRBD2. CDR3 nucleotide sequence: TGTGCCAGCAGATCGGGGGGTATTCTCACAGATACGCAGTATTTT. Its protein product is CASRSGGILTDTQYF.